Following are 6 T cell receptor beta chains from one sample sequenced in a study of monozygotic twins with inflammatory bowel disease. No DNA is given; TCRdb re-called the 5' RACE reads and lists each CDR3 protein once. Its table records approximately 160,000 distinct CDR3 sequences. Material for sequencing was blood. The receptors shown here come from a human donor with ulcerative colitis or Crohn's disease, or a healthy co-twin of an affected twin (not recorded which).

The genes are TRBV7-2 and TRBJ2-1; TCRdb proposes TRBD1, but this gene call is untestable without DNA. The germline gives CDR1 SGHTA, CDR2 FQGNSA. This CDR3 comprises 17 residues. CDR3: CASSMRQAFSTYNEQFF.

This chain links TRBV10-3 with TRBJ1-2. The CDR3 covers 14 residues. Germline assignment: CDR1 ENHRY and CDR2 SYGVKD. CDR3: CAISPLPGDGGYTF.

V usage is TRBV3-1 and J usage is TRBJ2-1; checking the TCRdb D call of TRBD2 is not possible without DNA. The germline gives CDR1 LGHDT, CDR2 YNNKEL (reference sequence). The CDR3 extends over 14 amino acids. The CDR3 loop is CASSPAGVDNEQFF.

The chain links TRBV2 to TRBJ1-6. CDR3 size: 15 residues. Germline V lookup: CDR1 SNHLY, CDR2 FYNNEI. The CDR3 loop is CATGFSSSGNSPLHF.

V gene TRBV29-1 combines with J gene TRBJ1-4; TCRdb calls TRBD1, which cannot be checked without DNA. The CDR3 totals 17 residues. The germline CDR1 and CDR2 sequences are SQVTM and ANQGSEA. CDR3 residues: CSVSPPPFDSTNEKLFF.

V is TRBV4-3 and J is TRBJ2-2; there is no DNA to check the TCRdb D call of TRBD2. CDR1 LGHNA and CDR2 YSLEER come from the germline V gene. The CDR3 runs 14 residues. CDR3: CASSHLAGTGELFF.